This TCR beta chain is from a study of T-cell reconstitution after alpha-beta-depleted transplantation in children. Notes on the study in general: One year after transplant, T-cell counts and diversity came mostly from newly produced T cells. Several hundred graft clones that had expanded were reportedly the source of alpha-beta T cells about two months after transplant. Several patients had high TCRbeta diversity at day 60; it came from surviving recipient T cells and thymic progenitors.

Trimming took 4 bases from V and 3 from J; bases not matched to a gene: 5. The CDR3 length is 15 residues. Germline loops: CDR1 SGHRS, CDR2 YFSETQ. For TCRbeta, the library was prepared with unique molecular identifiers. One entry per CDR3 protein results from TCRdb running MiXCR on the PCR reads. The table lists about 300,000 distinct CDR3 sequences, roughly 9.1% of them singletons. Many counts were recorded for this clonotype. Its antigen is still unknown. Sequencing used PBMCs, obtained before TCRalphabeta/CD19-depleted stem cell transplant. The V call is TRBV5-1, the J call TRBJ2-1; 9 bases fit TRBD1. The sequence was obtained from a boy under three years old with acute myeloid leukemia, due to receive a stem cell transplant. Written as DNA, the CDR3 is TGCGCCAGCAGCACGGGGACAGGGTTCTACAATGAGCAGTTCTTC. It is translated as CASSTGTGFYNEQFF.